The clone carrying this T cell receptor beta chain was observed at least ten times. Its specificity is unknown. The sample originates from a study of T cell repertoires in cytomegalovirus infection. Background on the study: Signatures in public TCR beta sequences pointed to both CMV infection and matching HLA type.

Using its own MiXCR run on the reads, TCRdb lists one record per CDR3 protein. The sample has hundreds of thousands of distinct CDR3 sequences; approximately 10% are singletons. Study-wide results and caveats: HLA-C-restricted CMV clonotypes gave the most frequent clonotype in two of eight donors. The cumulative frequency of public TCR beta families distinguished individuals who carried CMV together with the relevant HLA.

The sequence was obtained from a human donor in good health (CMV status not recorded). Some clones in this sample may be carry-over from other donors' samples. The sample was PBMCs.

The CDR3 is CAISGWTPVGDGYTF. CDR3 sequence (DNA): TGTGCCATCAGTGGGTGGACCCCCGTCGGTGATGGCTACACCTTC. V is TRBV10-3 and J is TRBJ1-2; D is unresolved. The CDR3 is 15 amino acids. The germline gives CDR1 ENHRY, CDR2 SYGVKD. V lost 4 bases, J lost 6 bases, and 18 bases lay in between.